Listed below are T cell receptor beta chains from one sample, sequenced in a study of shared clonotypes between healthy human individuals. Sequenced by immunoSEQ multiplex PCR; TCRdb stores in-frame clones only, minus some. The sample holds millions of clones, 90% to 95% seen once. The sequenced material came from naive CD4+ T cells sorted from blood. The receptor set was obtained from a man younger than 35 in good health. Both conserved end residues are part of each CDR3. D genes are given only for firm matches. Clone size is shown for a subset of rows, as once, few, many or a class of expanded clone.

D,V,size,J,DNA,CDR3
.,TRBV5-4,.,TRBJ1-3,TGTGCCAGCAGCTTAGACTTCTTTTCCGGAAACACCATATATTTT,CASSLDFFSGNTIYF
.,TRBV10-2,.,TRBJ2-7,TGCAGTACGGGAAGTTTCGAGCAGTACTTC,CSTGSFEQYF
.,TRBV29-1,.,TRBJ2-3,TGCAGCGTTGATGCGGGGTACACAGATACGCAGTATTTT,CSVDAGYTDTQYF
.,TRBV29-1,.,TRBJ2-3,TGCAGCGTTAATAAGGGAAGTGGGACATCAGATACGCAGTATTTT,CSVNKGSGTSDTQYF
.,TRBV14,.,TRBJ1-1,TGTGCCAGCAGCCAAGTGTCACGAGGAACTGAAGCTTTCTTT,CASSQVSRGTEAFF
.,TRBV21-1,.,TRBJ2-7,TGTGCCAGCAGCACTAGTGAGCAGTACTTC,CASSTSEQYF
TRBD1,TRBV28,.,TRBJ2-7,TGTGCCAGCACCCAAAGGACAGGGAGCCACGAGCAGTACTTC,CASTQRTGSHEQYF
.,TRBV2,.,TRBJ1-2,TGTGCCAGCAAGAGCGAGGGCACCGCCTATGGCTACACCTTC,CASKSEGTAYGYTF
.,TRBV7-2,.,TRBJ2-7,TGTGCCAGCAGCACCCCCAAGATGGGATCCTACGAGCAGTACTTC,CASSTPKMGSYEQYF
TRBD1,TRBV11-3,.,TRBJ2-7,TGTGCCAGCAGCCGACAGGGGTCCTACGAGCAGTACTTC,CASSRQGSYEQYF
.,TRBV10-3,.,TRBJ1-1,TGTGCCATCAGTGAGTCGACGGGATTAATGAACACTGAAGCTTTCTTT,CAISESTGLMNTEAFF
TRBD1,TRBV6-4,once,TRBJ2-5,TGTGCCAGCAGGCCTCAGAGGTGGGACAGGGACATGGGTGAGACCCAGTACTTC,CASRPQRWDRDMGETQYF
.,TRBV7-9,.,TRBJ1-1,TGTGCCAGCAACCCGGGGCGTTTCGCTGAAGCTTTCTTT,CASNPGRFAEAFF
TRBD1,TRBV29-1,.,TRBJ2-7,TGCAGCGTTGGCCGGACAGGGGACTACGAGCAGTACTTC,CSVGRTGDYEQYF
.,TRBV4-1,.,TRBJ2-7,TGCGCCAGCAGCCAAGATTTAGTGTTACTTGGGGGCGAATTCTCCTACGAGCAGTACTTC,CASSQDLVLLGGEFSYEQYF
.,TRBV2,.,TRBJ2-7,TGTGCAAGTTACGGGACACGGTCTAGGGAGCAGTACTTC,CASYGTRSREQYF
.,TRBV25-1,.,TRBJ2-7,TGTGCCAGCAGTGGGGGGTTCGAGTCCCCCTACGAGCAGTACTTC,CASSGGFESPYEQYF
.,TRBV5-5,.,TRBJ2-3,TGTGCCAGCAGCTTGGCCGGCGCAGATACGCAGTATTTT,CASSLAGADTQYF
TRBD2,TRBV14,.,TRBJ2-1,TGTGCCAGCAGCCAAAACGGACTAGCCGCCGGTTACAATGAGCAGTTCTTC,CASSQNGLAAGYNEQFF
.,TRBV5-6,.,TRBJ2-4,TGTGCCAGCAGCTCAAGTAACAACATTCAGTACTTC,CASSSSNNIQYF
.,TRBV9,.,TRBJ1-2,TGTGCCAGCAGCGCTTTGGGGTTGGGGCCCTGGGGCTACACCTTC,CASSALGLGPWGYTF
TRBD1,TRBV13,.,TRBJ1-2,TGTGCCAGCAGCCCCCGACAGGGGGCTGACTATGGCTACACCTTC,CASSPRQGADYGYTF
.,TRBV6-6,.,TRBJ2-5,TGTGCCAGCAGGAGGGGGGGGGACGGGACCCAGTACTTC,CASRRGGDGTQYF
.,TRBV5-1,.,TRBJ1-3,TGCGCCAGCAGCTTCACAGGGACTGGAAACACCATATATTTT,CASSFTGTGNTIYF
TRBD1,TRBV7-2,.,TRBJ2-1,TGTGCCAGCAGCTTAGCCGGACAGGGCTTCGATGAGCAGTTCTTC,CASSLAGQGFDEQFF
.,TRBV6-5,.,TRBJ2-7,TGTGCCAGCAGTTACTCTCGTTTACCTCCCTACGAGCAGTACTTC,CASSYSRLPPYEQYF
TRBD1,TRBV5-1,.,TRBJ1-1,TGCGCCAGCAGCCAAGTACAGGGGACTGAAGCTTTCTTT,CASSQVQGTEAFF
TRBD1,TRBV9,.,TRBJ2-5,TGTGCCAGCAGCCCGACAGGGTCCAAAGAGACCCAGTACTTC,CASSPTGSKETQYF
.,TRBV5-1,.,TRBJ2-1,TGCGCCAGCAGCTTGGACGGACAAAGCACAGTGTACAATGAGCAGTTCTTC,CASSLDGQSTVYNEQFF
.,TRBV9,.,TRBJ2-7,TGTGCCAGCAGCGTAGGGCAGGACTCCTACGAGCAGTACTTC,CASSVGQDSYEQYF
.,TRBV14,.,TRBJ1-2,TGTGCCAGCAGCCAACACCAATTGTCGACGGCGTTCTATGGCTACACCTTC,CASSQHQLSTAFYGYTF
TRBD1,TRBV19,.,TRBJ1-2,TGTGCCAGTAGGCTGGGACAGTCAGCTAACTATGGCTACACCTTC,CASRLGQSANYGYTF
.,TRBV4-1,.,TRBJ2-7,TGCGCCAGCAGCCAAGGGAGGAGTAAAAAATACGAGCAGTACTTC,CASSQGRSKKYEQYF
.,TRBV27,.,TRBJ1-3,TGTGCCAGCAGTTTAATTGGGAAAGACTCTGGAAACACCATATATTTT,CASSLIGKDSGNTIYF
TRBD1,TRBV6-1,.,TRBJ2-7,TGTGCCAGCAGCCTACAGGGGGGTTCCTACGAGCAGTACTTC,CASSLQGGSYEQYF
TRBD1,TRBV19,.,TRBJ1-2,TGTGCCAGTAGTCTGCGGACAGGGCAATATGGCTACACCTTC,CASSLRTGQYGYTF
.,TRBV7-2,.,TRBJ1-6,TGTGCCAGCAGCTCCGACGGACTAAATTCACCCCTCCACTTT,CASSSDGLNSPLHF
.,TRBV5-1,.,TRBJ2-3,TGCGCCAGCAAATCGTCAGATACGCAGTATTTT,CASKSSDTQYF
.,TRBV6-5,.,TRBJ1-1,TGTGCCAGCAGTTACAGGGAGCAAGCTTTCTTT,CASSYREQAFF
.,TRBV7-9,.,TRBJ1-4,TGTGCCAGCAGCTTAGGACTTACGGGAGAAAAACTGTTTTTT,CASSLGLTGEKLFF
.,TRBV7-8,.,TRBJ2-2,TGTGCCAGCAGCTTAGTACTGGGCTTGGAGACCGGGGAGCTGTTTTTT,CASSLVLGLETGELFF
.,TRBV20-1,.,TRBJ2-7,TGCAGTGCTCAGAGGGTCTACGAGCAGTACTTC,CSAQRVYEQYF
.,TRBV7-9,.,TRBJ2-1,TGTGCCAGCAGCAAACGGGGTATCTCCTCCTACAATGAGCAGTTCTTC,CASSKRGISSYNEQFF
.,TRBV6-1,.,TRBJ2-1,TGTGCCAGCAGTGAAGCCGGACAATGGGAGTTCTTC,CASSEAGQWEFF
TRBD1,TRBV19,.,TRBJ2-6,TGTGCCAGTAGTTTAGGGGGCGCCGGGGCCAACGTCCTGACTTTC,CASSLGGAGANVLTF
.,TRBV10-1,.,TRBJ2-3,TGCGCCAGCAGCGTGGACCCGGGGGCGCAGTATTTT,CASSVDPGAQYF
.,TRBV11-2,.,TRBJ2-3,TGTGCCAGCAGCTTAGAAAACAGGGCAAGGGGAGATACGCAGTATTTT,CASSLENRARGDTQYF